The T cell receptor (beta chain) under discussion was sequenced for a study of cytomegalovirus exposure and HLA in healthy donors. Study-wide background: Sequencing of about 179 million T cells in an earlier analysis found 100 million to 140 million unique TCR beta sequences.

The V gene lost 1 base and the J gene lost 0 bases, with 9 bases spanning the gap. Germline CDR1 and CDR2: SEHNR and FQNEAQ (reference sequence). The CDR3 length is 15 residues. Details on this clone: Its antigen remains unknown.

The PCR was carried out with 60 Vbeta primers and 13 Jbeta primers. The table came from immunoSEQ multiplex PCR; TCRdb's copy has only in-frame clones and leaves some out. The sample includes 100,000 to 150,000 clones, about 70% seen only once; the top ten take around 4.5%. The study, taken as a whole, reports: What was likely a sequencing artifact was a cluster of highly shared sequence variants. A previous analysis found most TCR beta V segments productive roughly 90% or roughly 30% of the time. One variant, a missense change in DCLRE1C, was linked in a later analysis to TCR beta V- and J-gene trimming.

V is TRBV7-9 and J is TRBJ1-1; TRBD1 might be the D (5 bases). The source material was PBMCs. The clonotype comes from a woman aged 40 to 55 in good health and CMV-seronegative. The CDR3 region is CASSLGGGVNTEAFF. The CDR3 DNA reads as TGTGCCAGCAGCTTAGGGGGGGGAGTGAACACTGAAGCTTTCTTT.